This T cell receptor (beta chain) was found in a study of EBV T-cell therapy then PD-1 blockade in nasopharyngeal carcinoma. Indicated treatment: AdE1-LMPpoly-expanded autologous EBV-specific T-cell therapy followed by anti-PD-1 nivolumab. Clones were read by immunoSEQ multiplex PCR, and TCRdb kept only the in-frame ones, dropping some. The sample lists 20,000 or so clones, approximately 80% occurring once. Trimming at V came to 6 bases and at J to 5 bases, leaving 20 bases not matched to a gene. The CDR3 runs to 18 residues. Germline lookup yields CDR1 SNHLY and CDR2 FYNNEI. About this clone: Its cognate antigen is unknown.

This sequence was found in a man in his forties with nasopharyngeal carcinoma. The source was CD8+ T cells from blood, collected at day -245 from a patient whose treatment included autologous EBV-specific T cells and nivolumab. The chain links TRBV2 to TRBJ2-7; TRBD1 aligns across 9 bases. CDR3 sequence: CASSPRGFTGGTFHEQYF. For the CDR3, the DNA is TGTGCCAGCAGCCCAAGAGGGTTTACAGGGGGCACCTTCCACGAGCAGTACTTC.